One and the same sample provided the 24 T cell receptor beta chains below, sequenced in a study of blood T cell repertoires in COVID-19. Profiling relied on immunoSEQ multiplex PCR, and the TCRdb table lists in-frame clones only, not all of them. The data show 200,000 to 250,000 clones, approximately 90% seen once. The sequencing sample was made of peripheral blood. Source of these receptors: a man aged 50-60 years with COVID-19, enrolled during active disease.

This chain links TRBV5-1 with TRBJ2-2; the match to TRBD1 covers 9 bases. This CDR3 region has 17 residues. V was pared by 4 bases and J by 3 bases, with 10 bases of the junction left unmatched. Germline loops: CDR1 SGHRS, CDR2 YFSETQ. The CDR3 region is CASSQGQGLRHTGELFF. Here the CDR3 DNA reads TGCGCCAGCAGCCAGGGACAGGGCCTGAGGCACACCGGGGAGCTGTTTTTT.

The CDR3 sequence: CSARTSGGDTQYF. In nucleotides, the CDR3 is TGCAGCGCACGGACTAGCGGGGGAGATACGCAGTATTTT. This chain connects TRBV29-1 to TRBJ2-3, with 13 bases fitting TRBD2. Per germline, CDR1 SQVTM and CDR2 ANQGSEA. This CDR3 contains 13 residues. V trimming: 7 bases; J trimming: 5 bases; junction bases outside the gene matches: 3.

The CDR3, as DNA: TGTGCCAGCAGTGAATGGGGACAGATTACCTATGGCTACACCTTC. The encoded protein is CASSEWGQITYGYTF. The chain is built from TRBV6-1 and TRBJ1-2; 7 nucleotides match TRBD1. CDR1 is MNHNS, CDR2 SASEGT, per germline. The CDR3 runs 15 residues. V shed 2 bases and J 4 bases; nucleotides not matched to a gene: 7.

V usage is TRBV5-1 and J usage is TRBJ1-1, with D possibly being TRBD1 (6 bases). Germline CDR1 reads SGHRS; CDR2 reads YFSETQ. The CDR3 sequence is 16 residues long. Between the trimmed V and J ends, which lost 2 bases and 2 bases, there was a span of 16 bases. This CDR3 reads CASSFSPGHKNTEAFF. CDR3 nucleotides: TGCGCCAGCAGCTTCTCGCCGGGACATAAAAACACTGAAGCTTTCTTT.

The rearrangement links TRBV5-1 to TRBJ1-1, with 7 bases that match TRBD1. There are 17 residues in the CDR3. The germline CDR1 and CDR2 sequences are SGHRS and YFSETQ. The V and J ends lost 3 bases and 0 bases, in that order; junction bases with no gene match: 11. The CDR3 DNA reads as TGCGCCAGCAGCTGGAACCTGGGACAGACTATGAACACTGAAGCTTTCTTT. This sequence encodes CASSWNLGQTMNTEAFF.

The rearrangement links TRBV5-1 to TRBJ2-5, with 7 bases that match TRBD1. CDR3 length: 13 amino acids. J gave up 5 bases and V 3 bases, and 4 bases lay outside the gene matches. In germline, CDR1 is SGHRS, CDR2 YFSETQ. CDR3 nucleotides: TGCGCCAGCAGCTACGACAGGGTTGAGACCCAGTACTTC. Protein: CASSYDRVETQYF.

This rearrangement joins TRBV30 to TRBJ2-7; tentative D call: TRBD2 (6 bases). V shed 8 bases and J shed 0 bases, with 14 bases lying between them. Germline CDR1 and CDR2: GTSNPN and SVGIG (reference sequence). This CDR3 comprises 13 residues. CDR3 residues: CARTAGSSYEQYF. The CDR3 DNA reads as TGTGCCAGAACGGCGGGGTCCTCCTACGAGCAGTACTTC.

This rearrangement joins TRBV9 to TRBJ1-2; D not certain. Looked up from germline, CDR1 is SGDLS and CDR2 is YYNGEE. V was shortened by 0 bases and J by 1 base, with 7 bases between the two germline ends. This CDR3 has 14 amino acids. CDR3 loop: CASSVDLSNYGYTF. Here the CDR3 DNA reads TGTGCCAGCAGCGTAGACCTAAGTAACTATGGCTACACCTTC.

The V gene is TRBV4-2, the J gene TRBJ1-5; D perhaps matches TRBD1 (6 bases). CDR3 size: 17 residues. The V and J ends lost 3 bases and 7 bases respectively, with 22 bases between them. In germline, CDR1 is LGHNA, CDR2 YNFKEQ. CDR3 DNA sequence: TGTGCCAGCAGCCAGGCCCCGGGGGGAAGGGGGGGGCAGCCCCAGCATTTT. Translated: CASSQAPGGRGGQPQHF.

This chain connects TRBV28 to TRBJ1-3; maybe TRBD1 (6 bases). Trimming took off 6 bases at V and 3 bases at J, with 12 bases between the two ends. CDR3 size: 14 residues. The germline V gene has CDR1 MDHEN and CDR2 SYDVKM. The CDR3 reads CASRSGGSGNTIYF. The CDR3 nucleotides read TGTGCCAGCAGGAGTGGGGGCAGTGGAAACACCATATATTTT.

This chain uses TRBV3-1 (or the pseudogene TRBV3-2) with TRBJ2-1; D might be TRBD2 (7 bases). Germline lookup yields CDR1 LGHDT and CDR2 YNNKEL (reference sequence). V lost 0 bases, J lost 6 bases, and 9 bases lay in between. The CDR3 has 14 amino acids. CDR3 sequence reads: CASSQEGGGNEQFF. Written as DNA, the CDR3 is TGTGCCAGCAGCCAAGAGGGAGGGGGCAATGAGCAGTTCTTC.

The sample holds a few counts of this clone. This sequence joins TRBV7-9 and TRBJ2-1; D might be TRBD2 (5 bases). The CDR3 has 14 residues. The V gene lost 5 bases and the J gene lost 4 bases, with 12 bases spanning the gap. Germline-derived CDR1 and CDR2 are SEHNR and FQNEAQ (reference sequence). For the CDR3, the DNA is TGTGCCAGCAGCCGCCCGAGCGGATACAATGAGCAGTTCTTC. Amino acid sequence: CASSRPSGYNEQFF.

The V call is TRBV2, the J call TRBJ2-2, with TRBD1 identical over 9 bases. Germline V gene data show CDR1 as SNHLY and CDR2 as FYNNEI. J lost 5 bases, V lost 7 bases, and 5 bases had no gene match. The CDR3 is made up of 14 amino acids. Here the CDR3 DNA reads TGTGCCAGCACTTGGACAGGGGATACCGGGGAGCTGTTTTTT. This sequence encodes CASTWTGDTGELFF.

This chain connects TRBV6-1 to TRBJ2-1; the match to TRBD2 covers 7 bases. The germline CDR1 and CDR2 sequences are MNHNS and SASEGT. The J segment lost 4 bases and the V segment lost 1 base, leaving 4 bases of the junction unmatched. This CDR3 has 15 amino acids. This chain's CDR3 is CASSEDGGSYNEQFF. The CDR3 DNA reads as TGTGCCAGCAGTGAAGATGGCGGGAGTTACAATGAGCAGTTCTTC.

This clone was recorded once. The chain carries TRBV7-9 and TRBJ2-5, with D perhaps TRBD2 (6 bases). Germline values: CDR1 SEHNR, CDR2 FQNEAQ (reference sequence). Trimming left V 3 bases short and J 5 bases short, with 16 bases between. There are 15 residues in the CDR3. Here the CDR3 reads CASSFAEGRRETQYF. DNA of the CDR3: TGTGCCAGCAGCTTCGCGGAGGGCCGGCGTGAGACCCAGTACTTC.

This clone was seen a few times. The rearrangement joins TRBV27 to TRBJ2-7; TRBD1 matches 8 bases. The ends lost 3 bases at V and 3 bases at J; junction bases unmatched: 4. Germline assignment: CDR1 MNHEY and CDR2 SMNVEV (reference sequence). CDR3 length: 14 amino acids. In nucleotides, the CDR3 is TGTGCCAGCAGTTTCGACAGGGGAGGCTACGAGCAGTACTTC. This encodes CASSFDRGGYEQYF.

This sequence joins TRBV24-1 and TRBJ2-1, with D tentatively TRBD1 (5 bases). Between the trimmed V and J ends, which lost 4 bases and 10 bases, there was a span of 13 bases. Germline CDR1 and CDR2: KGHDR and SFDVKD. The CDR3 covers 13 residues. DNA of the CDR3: TGTGCCACCAGTGACCGTGGTGACAGCGAGCAGTTCTTC. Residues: CATSDRGDSEQFF.

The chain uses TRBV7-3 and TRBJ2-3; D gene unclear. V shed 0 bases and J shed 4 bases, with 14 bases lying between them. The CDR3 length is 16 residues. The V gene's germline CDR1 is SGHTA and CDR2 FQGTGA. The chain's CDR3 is CASSLTRSSESDTQYF. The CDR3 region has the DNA TGTGCCAGCAGCTTAACGAGAAGTTCTGAATCAGATACGCAGTATTTT. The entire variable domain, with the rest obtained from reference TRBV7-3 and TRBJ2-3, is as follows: GAGVSQTPSNKVTEKGKYVELRCDPISGHTALYWYRQSLGQGPEFLIYFQGTGAADDSGLPNDRFFAVRPEGSVSTLKIQRTERGDSAVYLCASSLTRSSESDTQYFGPGTRLTVL.

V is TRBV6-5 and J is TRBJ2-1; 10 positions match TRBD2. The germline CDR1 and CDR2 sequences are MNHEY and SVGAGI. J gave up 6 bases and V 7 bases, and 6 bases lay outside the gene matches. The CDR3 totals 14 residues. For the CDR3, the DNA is TGTGCCAGCAAAAAAGCGGGAGGGGCCAATGAGCAGTTCTTC. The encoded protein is CASKKAGGANEQFF.

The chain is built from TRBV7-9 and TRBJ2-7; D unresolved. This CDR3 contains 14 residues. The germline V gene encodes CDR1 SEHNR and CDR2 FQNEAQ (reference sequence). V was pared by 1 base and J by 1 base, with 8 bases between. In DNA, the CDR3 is TGTGCCAGCAGCTTAGTAGCAGATTCCTACGAGCAGTACTTC. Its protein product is CASSLVADSYEQYF.

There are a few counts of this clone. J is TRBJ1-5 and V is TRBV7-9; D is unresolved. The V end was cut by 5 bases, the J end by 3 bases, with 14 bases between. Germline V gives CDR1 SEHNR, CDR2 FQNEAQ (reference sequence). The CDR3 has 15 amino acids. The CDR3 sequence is CASSLVRRPNQPQHF. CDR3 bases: TGTGCCAGCAGCCTAGTGCGGCGGCCCAATCAGCCCCAGCATTTT.

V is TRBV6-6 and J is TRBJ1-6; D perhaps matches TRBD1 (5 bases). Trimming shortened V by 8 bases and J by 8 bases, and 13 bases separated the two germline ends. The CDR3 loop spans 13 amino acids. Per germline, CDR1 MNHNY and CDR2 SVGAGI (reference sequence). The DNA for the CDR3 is TGTGCCAGCTCTTATCGGGGGGATTCACCCCTCCACTTT. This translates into CASSYRGDSPLHF.

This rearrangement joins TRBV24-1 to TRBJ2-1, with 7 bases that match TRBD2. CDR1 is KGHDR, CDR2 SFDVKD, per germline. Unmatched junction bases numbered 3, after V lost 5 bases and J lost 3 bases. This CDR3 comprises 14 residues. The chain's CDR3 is CATSAGGGYNEQFF. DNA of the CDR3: TGTGCCACCAGTGCGGGGGGAGGCTACAATGAGCAGTTCTTC.

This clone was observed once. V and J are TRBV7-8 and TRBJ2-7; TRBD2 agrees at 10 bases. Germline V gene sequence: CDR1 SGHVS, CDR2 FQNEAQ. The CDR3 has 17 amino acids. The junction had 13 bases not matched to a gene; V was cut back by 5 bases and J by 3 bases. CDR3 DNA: TGTGCCAGCAGCCTCGTCCCTAGCGGGGGTGGTGGCTACGAGCAGTACTTC. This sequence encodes CASSLVPSGGGGYEQYF.